These 16 T cell receptor beta chains share one sample of origin, sequenced in a study of Ad26.COV2.S vaccination and SARS-CoV-2 variants. TCRdb keeps only in-frame clones here, not all; method: immunoSEQ multiplex PCR. The data hold 410,000 or so clones, with more than 80% observed a single time. Treatment meaning: roughly 18 received Ad26.COV2.S at low or high dose, single or two shots; 5 received placebo; per-sample allocation not given. Sampling occurred on day 63 after the first vaccine or placebo injection. The specimen comprised peripheral blood, sampled in a trial of Ad26.COV2.S vaccine versus placebo. The origin of the receptors is a person between 18 and 65 years old who received the Ad26.COV2.S COVID-19 vaccine or a placebo.

The chain carries TRBV30 and TRBJ1-1; D call uncertain. V was cut by 0 bases and J by 2 bases, with 7 bases left in between. This CDR3 has 13 residues. Germline CDR1 GTSNPN, CDR2 SVGIG (reference sequence). The CDR3 here is CAWSVNGNTEAFF. CDR3 DNA sequence: TGTGCCTGGAGTGTAAACGGTAACACTGAAGCTTTCTTT.

This chain connects TRBV14 to TRBJ2-2; a possible D gene is TRBD2 (6 bases). There are 16 residues in the CDR3. CDR1 is SGHDN, CDR2 FVKESK, per germline. The V end was cut by 1 base, the J end by 2 bases, with 11 bases between. CDR3 region: CASSQVPGANTGELFF. The CDR3 DNA reads TGTGCCAGCAGCCAAGTCCCGGGAGCAAACACCGGGGAGCTGTTTTTT.

The rearrangement joins TRBV7-9 to TRBJ2-7, with D tentatively TRBD2 (5 bases). Germline lookup yields CDR1 SEHNR and CDR2 FQNEAQ (reference sequence). Trimming took 6 bases from V and 2 from J, leaving 17 bases between them. The CDR3 spans 15 residues. The CDR3 DNA reads as TGTGCCAGCAGTTCCCTGAGGGCGTTTACCTACGAGCAGTACTTC. This translates into CASSSLRAFTYEQYF.

The genes are TRBV9 and TRBJ2-1; 10 bases match TRBD2. The ends lost 3 bases at V and 9 bases at J; junction bases unmatched: 12. The CDR3 is made up of 16 amino acids. Germline assignment: CDR1 SGDLS and CDR2 YYNGEE. The CDR3, as DNA: TGTGCCAGCAGCGGATCCGCTAGCGGGAGAGGCGGTGAGCAGTTCTTC. It codes for CASSGSASGRGGEQFF. Drawing the rest from reference TRBV9 and TRBJ2-1, the complete variable domain is DSGVTQTPKHLITATGQRVTLRCSPRSGDLSVYWYQQSLDQGLQFLIQYYNGEERAKGNILERFSAQQFPDLHSELNLSSLELGDSALYFCASSGSASGRGGEQFFGPGTRLTVL.

This chain uses TRBV19 with TRBJ2-2, with D hard to call. This CDR3 is 13 amino acids long. The V and J ends lost 7 bases and 6 bases respectively, with 12 bases between them. The V gene's germline CDR1 is LNHDA and CDR2 SQIVND (reference sequence). CDR3 residues: CASKESAPGELFF. DNA for the CDR3: TGTGCCAGTAAGGAGTCAGCCCCCGGGGAGCTGTTTTTT.

The genes are TRBV6-2 or TRBV6-3 and TRBJ2-1, with 11 bases aligning to TRBD2. J was trimmed by 1 base and V by 2 bases; bases with no gene match: 10. The CDR3 loop spans 19 amino acids. The V gene's germline CDR1 is MNHEY and CDR2 SVGEGT. The CDR3 DNA reads as TGTGCCAGCAGTTACGACTTCGGGACTAGCGGAGCTTCCTACAATGAGCAGTTCTTC. Translating gives CASSYDFGTSGASYNEQFF.

The V call is TRBV28, the J call TRBJ2-7; no clear D gene. Trimming cost V 6 bases and J 2 bases, with 11 bases left between them. Germline V gene sequence: CDR1 MDHEN, CDR2 SYDVKM. This CDR3 has 13 amino acids. The CDR3 DNA follows: TGTGCCAGCAGAGGACGCGGCACCTACGAGCAGTACTTC. Translation: CASRGRGTYEQYF.

V is TRBV21-1 and J is TRBJ2-7; no DNA check was done on the table's D call, TRBD1. TRBV21-1 is a pseudogene locus. The CDR3 contains 14 residues. The CDR3 sequence is CASSRDREYYEQYF. The CDR3 nucleotides read TGTGCCAGCAGCAGAGACAGGGAATACTACGAGCAGTACTTC.

The chain joins TRBV11-2 to TRBJ2-3; D call uncertain. The germline V gene has CDR1 SGHAT and CDR2 FQNNGV. V lost 0 bases, J lost 6 bases, and 7 bases lay in between. This CDR3 is 13 amino acids long. CDR3 residues: CASSLDPQDTQYF. CDR3 in DNA: TGTGCCAGCAGCTTAGATCCTCAGGATACGCAGTATTTT.

The CDR3 nucleotides read TGTGCCAGCAGCCCAGGGACTAGCGGGAGCCGGGAGCAGTACTTC. It codes for CASSPGTSGSREQYF. The chain uses TRBV7-2 and TRBJ2-7, with 14 bases aligning to TRBD2. Germline values: CDR1 SGHTA, CDR2 FQGNSA. The CDR3 has 15 amino acids. The J segment lost 7 bases and the V segment lost 5 bases, leaving 7 bases of the junction unmatched.

This clone appeared a few times. The V gene is TRBV28, the J gene TRBJ2-7; a possible D gene is TRBD2 (6 bases). The CDR3 has 15 residues. V lost 2 bases and J 5 bases, leaving 16 bases between the germline ends. From germline, CDR1 is MDHEN and CDR2 SYDVKM. CDR3 DNA: TGTGCCAGCAGTTTAAGTACGGCGGGAAACCACGAGCAGTACTTC. This translates into CASSLSTAGNHEQYF.

The V gene is TRBV19, the J gene TRBJ2-1; no firm D call. Trimming shortened V by 2 bases and J by 6 bases, and 8 bases separated the two germline ends. Germline CDR1 and CDR2: LNHDA and SQIVND (reference sequence). This CDR3 is 13 amino acids long. CDR3 in DNA: TGTGCCAGTAGTATAAGAGGTGGCAATGAGCAGTTCTTC. It codes for CASSIRGGNEQFF.

The gene calls are TRBV30 and TRBJ2-1; D unclear. In germline, CDR1 is GTSNPN, CDR2 SVGIG (reference sequence). Trimming took 2 bases from V and 8 from J, leaving 19 bases between them. This CDR3 has 15 residues. The CDR3 DNA follows: TGTGCCTGGAGTACCTTAGGACGGAAAGGCGATGAGCAGTTCTTC. It specifies CAWSTLGRKGDEQFF. The full variable domain, completed using reference TRBV30 and TRBJ2-1, is SQTIHQWPATLVQPVGSPLSLECTVEGTSNPNLYWYRQAAGRGLQLLFYSVGIGQISSEVPQNLSASRPQDRQFILSSKKLLLSDSGFYLCAWSTLGRKGDEQFFGPGTRLTVL.

The DNA for the CDR3 is TGTGCCAGCAGTTTTCAAGGAGTTGAAGCTTTCTTT. This translates into CASSFQGVEAFF. The chain uses TRBV28 and TRBJ1-1; D is unresolved. V gave up 3 bases and J gave up 7 bases, with 9 bases separating them. Looked up from germline, CDR1 is MDHEN and CDR2 is SYDVKM. This CDR3 has 12 residues.

The V gene is TRBV19, the J gene TRBJ2-1; TRBD1 matches at 9 bases. Germline CDR1 LNHDA, CDR2 SQIVND (reference sequence). The J segment lost 9 bases and the V segment lost 5 bases, leaving 11 bases of the junction unmatched. This CDR3 has 15 residues. The CDR3 DNA reads TGTGCCAGTAGTGAGGCGAACAGGGGGCGGAGTGAGCAGTTCTTC. Protein sequence: CASSEANRGRSEQFF. Drawing the rest from reference TRBV19 and TRBJ2-1, the complete variable domain is DGGITQSPKYLFRKEGQNVTLSCEQNLNHDAMYWYRQDPGQGLRLIYYSQIVNDFQKGDIAEGYSVSREKKESFPLTVTSAQKNPTAFYLCASSEANRGRSEQFFGPGTRLTVL.

The V call is TRBV9, the J call TRBJ1-3; tentatively, D is TRBD1 (6 bases). Germline CDR1 is SGDLS and CDR2 is YYNGEE. The V gene lost 3 bases and the J gene lost 3 bases, with 16 bases spanning the gap. The CDR3 spans 16 residues. The CDR3 DNA reads TGTGCCAGCAGCGGGGGAACGACAGGCTTTGGAAACACCATATATTTT. Its protein is CASSGGTTGFGNTIYF.